One and the same sample provided the 14 T cell receptor beta chains below, sequenced in a study of blood T cells in healthy people across ages. PCR was performed a second time for roughly 7 to 11 cycles using a sample-barcoded 5' primer and a J-beta primer mix. TCRdb ran MiXCR on the 5' RACE reads and lists one entry per CDR3 protein. In the table there are 850,000 to 1,100,000 distinct CDR3 sequences, roughly two fifths of which are singletons. The sequenced material came from blood. The receptors originated from a man younger than 35 in good health.

The rearrangement uses TRBV4-1 and TRBJ2-2, with TRBD2 matching over 7 bases. Losses at the gene ends were 1 base for V and 3 bases for J; bases not matched to a gene: 5. CDR3 length: 16 residues. The V gene's germline CDR1 is MGHRA and CDR2 YSYEKL. CDR3: CASSQVFGRDTGELFF. The CDR3 region has the DNA TGCGCCAGCAGCCAAGTATTTGGGAGGGACACCGGGGAGCTGTTTTTT.

The sample holds many counts of this clonotype. The J gene is TRBJ2-3, the V gene TRBV7-9; D not certain. The ends were cut back, 1 base at V and 0 bases at J, with 8 bases in the middle. This CDR3 is 15 amino acids long. From germline, CDR1 is SEHNR and CDR2 FQNEAQ (reference sequence). Here the CDR3 DNA reads TGTGCCAGCAGCTTAGGCGTACTGAGCACAGATACGCAGTATTTT. This gives the protein CASSLGVLSTDTQYF.

This clonotype has at least ten counts. The chain links TRBV7-6 to TRBJ2-7; perhaps TRBD2 as D (6 bases). The V and J ends lost 1 base and 2 bases respectively, with 15 bases between them. Germline V gene lookup returns CDR1 SGHVS and CDR2 FNYEAQ. CDR3 length: 16 residues. CDR3 amino acids: CASSLEVSGTTYEQYF. CDR3 nucleotides: TGTGCCAGCAGCTTAGAGGTTAGCGGTACCACCTACGAGCAGTACTTC.

The genes are TRBV5-1 and TRBJ1-5; 9 nucleotides match TRBD1. The CDR3 is made up of 16 amino acids. Germline CDR1 is SGHRS and CDR2 is YFSETQ. Trimming at V came to 0 bases and at J to 6 bases, leaving 7 bases not matched to a gene. CDR3 sequence: CASSLEGQGTGQPQHF. CDR3 sequence (DNA): TGCGCCAGCAGCTTGGAGGGACAGGGTACGGGTCAGCCCCAGCATTTT.

In this sample, this clonotype turned up a few times. V gene TRBV4-1 combines with J gene TRBJ1-6; D is unresolved. Between the trimmed V and J ends, which lost 2 bases and 7 bases, there was a span of 15 bases. Germline V gene sequence: CDR1 MGHRA, CDR2 YSYEKL. The CDR3 has 16 amino acids. In DNA, the CDR3 is TGCGCCAGCAGCCAAACACCGGGAAATTCAAATTCACCCCTCCACTTT. This encodes CASSQTPGNSNSPLHF.

The chain links TRBV4-3 to TRBJ1-4, with 9 bases that match TRBD1. This CDR3 has 16 amino acids. The germline gives CDR1 LGHNA, CDR2 YSLEER. J gave up 5 bases and V 3 bases, and 7 bases lay outside the gene matches. The CDR3 coding sequence is TGCGCCAGCAGCCACAAATCCGGGACAGGGAATGAAAAACTGTTTTTT. Residues: CASSHKSGTGNEKLFF.

In this sample, this clonotype turned up a few times. The chain couples TRBV20-1 to TRBJ1-6; a possible D gene is TRBD1 (6 bases). CDR1 DFQATT and CDR2 SNEGSKA come from the germline V gene (reference sequence). There are 12 residues in the CDR3. Trimming took off 7 bases at V and 6 bases at J, with 10 bases between the two ends. CDR3 loop: CSVTGSNSPLHF. CDR3 sequence (DNA): TGCAGTGTGACAGGCAGTAATTCACCCCTCCACTTT.

Only a few counts were recorded for this clonotype. The chain has TRBV6-2 or TRBV6-3 and TRBJ1-1; 7 nucleotides agree with TRBD1. CDR1 and CDR2 from the germline V gene are MNHEY and SVGEGT. CDR3 length equals 18 residues. V dropped 2 bases and J dropped 0; count of bases not matched to a gene: 12. The DNA of the CDR3 is TGTGCCAGCAGTTACCCCACCCCAAGGACAGGACTGAACACTGAAGCTTTCTTT. Protein sequence: CASSYPTPRTGLNTEAFF.

Ten or more counts support this clonotype. This chain uses TRBV5-1 with TRBJ2-1; D perhaps matches TRBD1 (6 bases). Deletions cut 3 bases from V and 4 bases from J, with 11 bases between. This CDR3 comprises 14 residues. Looked up from germline, CDR1 is SGHRS and CDR2 is YFSETQ. In nucleotides, the CDR3 is TGCGCCAGCAGCTCAGGACAGCAATACAATGAGCAGTTCTTC. This translates into CASSSGQQYNEQFF.

This clonotype was seen more than once but under ten times. The chain carries TRBV2 and TRBJ1-1, with TRBD1 matching 7 bases. J was trimmed by 3 bases and V by 6 bases; bases with no gene match: 7. CDR3 length equals 14 residues. Germline CDR1 and CDR2: SNHLY and FYNNEI. DNA of the CDR3: TGTGCCAGCAGGATGACAGGGCGTGACACTGAAGCTTTCTTT. This sequence encodes CASRMTGRDTEAFF.

This clonotype was observed a few times. The chain combines TRBV12-3 or TRBV12-4 with TRBJ1-2, with D possibly being TRBD1 (6 bases). CDR3 length: 12 residues. V shed 8 bases and J shed 0 bases, with 7 bases lying between them. This chain's CDR3 is CASGDTNYGYTF. In nucleotides, the CDR3 is TGTGCCAGCGGGGACACTAACTATGGCTACACCTTC.

This clonotype has just a few counts. The chain recombines TRBV7-2 with TRBJ1-1; D is unclear. V shed 0 bases and J shed 0 bases, with 8 bases lying between them. There are 15 residues in the CDR3. The germline gives CDR1 SGHTA, CDR2 FQGNSA. The CDR3 DNA is TGTGCCAGCAGCTTAGCTGGATACATGAACACTGAAGCTTTCTTT. Its translation: CASSLAGYMNTEAFF.

This clonotype was detected a few times. The chain has TRBV6-5 and TRBJ2-1; D is possibly TRBD1 or TRBD2 (5 bases each). Trimming pared 2 bases from V and 0 bases from J, leaving 14 bases between. Per the germline V gene, CDR1 is MNHEY and CDR2 is SVGAGI. This CDR3 spans 17 amino acids. The CDR3 here is CASSYRRGSVSYNEQFF. The DNA of the CDR3 is TGTGCCAGCAGTTACCGCCGGGGCAGCGTCTCCTACAATGAGCAGTTCTTC.

Notes on this clonotype: A read error may account for a junction end that differs from germline. The V and J genes are TRBV20-1 and TRBJ2-3, with D possibly TRBD1 on 7 matching bases. This CDR3 has 15 amino acids. Germline CDR1 is DFQATT and CDR2 is SNEGSKA (reference sequence). The CDR3: CSASPAGIGTDTQYF. CDR3 nucleotides: TGCAGTGCTAGTCCCGCGGGGATTGGGACAGACACGCAGTATTTT.